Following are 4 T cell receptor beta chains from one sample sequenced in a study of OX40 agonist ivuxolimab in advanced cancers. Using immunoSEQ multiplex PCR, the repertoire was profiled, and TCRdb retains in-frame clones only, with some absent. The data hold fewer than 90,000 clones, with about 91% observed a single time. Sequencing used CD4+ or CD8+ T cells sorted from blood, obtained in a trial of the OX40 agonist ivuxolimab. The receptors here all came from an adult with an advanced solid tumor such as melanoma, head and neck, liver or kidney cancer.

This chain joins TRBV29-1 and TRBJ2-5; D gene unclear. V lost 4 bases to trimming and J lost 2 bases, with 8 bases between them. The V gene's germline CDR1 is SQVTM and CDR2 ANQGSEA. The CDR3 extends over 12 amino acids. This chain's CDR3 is CSVVFEQETQYF. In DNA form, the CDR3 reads TGCAGCGTTGTTTTTGAACAAGAGACCCAGTACTTC.

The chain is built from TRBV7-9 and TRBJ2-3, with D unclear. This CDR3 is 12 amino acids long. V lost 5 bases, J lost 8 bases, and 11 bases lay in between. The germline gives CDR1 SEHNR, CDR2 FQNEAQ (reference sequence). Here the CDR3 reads CASSPDGVTQYF. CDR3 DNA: TGTGCCAGCAGCCCCGACGGAGTTACGCAGTATTTT.

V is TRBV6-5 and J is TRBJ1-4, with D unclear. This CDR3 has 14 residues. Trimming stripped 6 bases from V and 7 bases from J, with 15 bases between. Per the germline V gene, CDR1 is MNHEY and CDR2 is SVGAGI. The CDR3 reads CASRINRYGEKLFF. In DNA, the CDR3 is TGTGCCAGCAGAATCAACAGATACGGTGAAAAACTGTTTTTT.

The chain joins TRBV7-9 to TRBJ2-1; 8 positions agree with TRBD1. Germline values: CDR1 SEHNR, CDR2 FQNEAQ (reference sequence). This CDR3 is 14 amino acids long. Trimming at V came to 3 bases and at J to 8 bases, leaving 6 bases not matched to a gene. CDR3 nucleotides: TGTGCCAGCAGCTTGAGACAGGGGTACTATGAGCAGTTCTTC. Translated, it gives CASSLRQGYYEQFF.